The 28 T cell receptor beta chains presented below share a single source sample, sequenced in a study of blood T cell repertoires in COVID-19. Libraries were prepared by immunoSEQ multiplex PCR; TCRdb keeps only in-frame clonotypes and omits some of them. The data hold hundreds of thousands of clones, with roughly 90% observed a single time. Sequencing was performed on peripheral blood. These receptors all stem from a woman aged 30 to 39 with COVID-19, enrolled during active disease.

The chain links TRBV9 to TRBJ2-1, with D possibly TRBD1 on 6 matching bases. V lost 0 bases and J 1 base, leaving 14 bases between the germline ends. The CDR3 extends over 17 amino acids. Germline V gene data show CDR1 as SGDLS and CDR2 as YYNGEE. The CDR3 region is CASSVEWGRSSYNEQFF. Here the CDR3 DNA reads TGTGCCAGCAGCGTAGAATGGGGGCGGAGTTCCTACAATGAGCAGTTCTTC. Supplemented by reference TRBV9 and TRBJ2-1, the full variable domain reads DSGVTQTPKHLITATGQRVTLRCSPRSGDLSVYWYQQSLDQGLQFLIQYYNGEERAKGNILERFSAQQFPDLHSELNLSSLELGDSALYFCASSVEWGRSSYNEQFFGPGTRLTVL.

The chain carries TRBV27 and TRBJ2-7, with D perhaps matching TRBD2 (6 bases). Germline loops: CDR1 MNHEY, CDR2 SMNVEV (reference sequence). Trimming removed 3 bases from V and 4 bases from J, with 13 bases in between. The CDR3 has 14 amino acids. DNA for the CDR3: TGTGCCAGCAGTTTTCGCGGGGTGAGATACGAGCAGTACTTC. It is translated as CASSFRGVRYEQYF.

In this sample, this clone turned up once. The chain uses TRBV9 and TRBJ2-2; D uncertain. The V gene's germline CDR1 is SGDLS and CDR2 YYNGEE. The CDR3 extends over 14 amino acids. Trimming took 4 bases from V and 6 from J, leaving 13 bases between them. The CDR3 DNA follows: TGTGCCAGCAGCAAAGTTTTCGGTTCCGGGGAGCTGTTTTTT. The encoded protein is CASSKVFGSGELFF.

The chain carries TRBV5-8 and TRBJ2-1; D possibly corresponds to TRBD2 (6 bases). This CDR3 is built from 16 residues. V dropped 2 bases and J dropped 4 bases, with 16 bases sitting between them. Germline V gives CDR1 SGHTS, CDR2 YDEGEE. In DNA, the CDR3 is TGTGCCAGCAGCTTAGAGATAGTTGGGGGGTACAATGAGCAGTTCTTC. It yields the protein CASSLEIVGGYNEQFF.

The chain joins TRBV5-5 to TRBJ2-2; D remains unclear. Germline V gene lookup returns CDR1 SGHKS and CDR2 YYEKEE (reference sequence). Between the trimmed V and J ends, which lost 0 bases and 1 base, there was a span of 13 bases. This CDR3 contains 17 residues. For the CDR3, the DNA is TGTGCCAGCAGCTTGGTCCCGGGTCCGGGGAACACCGGGGAGCTGTTTTTT. It is translated as CASSLVPGPGNTGELFF.

The chain links TRBV5-6 to TRBJ2-7; TRBD2 matches at 9 bases. Germline V gives CDR1 SGHDT, CDR2 YYEEEE. This CDR3 is built from 15 residues. J was trimmed by 6 bases and V by 4 bases; bases with no gene match: 11. The CDR3 reads CASSGGTSPSFEQYF. The CDR3 nucleotides read TGTGCCAGCAGCGGTGGGACTAGCCCGTCTTTCGAGCAGTACTTC.

This chain connects TRBV11-3 to TRBJ2-3; D gene uncertain. Per the germline V gene, CDR1 is SGHNT and CDR2 is YENEEA. The CDR3 contains 16 residues. Trimming cost V 2 bases and J 2 bases, with 14 bases left between them. CDR3 sequence (DNA): TGTGCCAGCAGCTTAATGAGGCGGCTAAACACAGATACGCAGTATTTT. It encodes CASSLMRRLNTDTQYF.

This chain joins TRBV10-2 and TRBJ1-2, with a weak D call TRBD1 (5 bases). Trimming cost V 2 bases and J 6 bases, with 10 bases left between them. The CDR3 is 13 residues long. Germline V gene lookup returns CDR1 WSHSY and CDR2 SAAADI. The CDR3 here is CASSESRAHGYTF. The CDR3 DNA is TGCGCCAGCAGTGAGAGCAGGGCTCATGGCTACACCTTC.

The rearrangement links TRBV6-5 to TRBJ2-7; D is ambiguous. CDR3 size: 13 residues. In germline, CDR1 is MNHEY, CDR2 SVGAGI. V dropped 8 bases and J dropped 6 bases, with 17 bases sitting between them. CDR3 DNA: TGTGCCAGCGAGCGCCCGCCGGGTGGCGAGCAGTACTTC. Residues: CASERPPGGEQYF.

The V and J genes are TRBV14 and TRBJ1-1, with 8 bases lining up with TRBD1. V lost 2 bases to trimming and J lost 5 bases; unmatched junction nucleotides: 7. The CDR3 spans 15 residues. The V gene's germline CDR1 is SGHDN and CDR2 FVKESK. In DNA, the CDR3 is TGTGCCAGCAGCCAAACCGGACAGGGATGGACTGAAGCTTTCTTT. Translated, it gives CASSQTGQGWTEAFF.

The chain is built from TRBV2 and TRBJ2-1, with 9 bases aligning to TRBD2. V shed 3 bases and J 8 bases; nucleotides not matched to a gene: 8. CDR3 length: 15 amino acids. Germline V lookup: CDR1 SNHLY, CDR2 FYNNEI. This CDR3 is CASSEGGLAFDEQFF. The CDR3 region has the DNA TGTGCCAGCAGTGAGGGAGGACTAGCGTTCGATGAGCAGTTCTTC.

This sequence joins TRBV3-1 (or the pseudogene TRBV3-2) and TRBJ2-3; D possibly corresponds to TRBD2 (6 bases). Germline CDR1 reads LGHDT; CDR2 reads YNNKEL (reference sequence). The V end lost 2 bases, the J end lost 1 base, and 13 bases lay between the germline ends. This CDR3 region has 16 residues. The DNA of the CDR3 is TGTGCCAGCAGCCAATTGGTACTAGCACGCACAGATACGCAGTATTTT. Its protein is CASSQLVLARTDTQYF.

This chain uses TRBV28 with TRBJ1-3, with 10 bases lining up with TRBD1. The junction had 11 bases not matched to a gene; V was cut back by 8 bases and J by 4 bases. Germline V CDR1 and CDR2: MDHEN, SYDVKM. The CDR3 loop spans 16 amino acids. CDR3 coding DNA: TGTGCCAGCGATGGACAGGGGGTCACGGAGGGAAACACCATATATTTT. As protein: CASDGQGVTEGNTIYF.

The chain combines TRBV7-2 with TRBJ2-5; 7 bases agree with TRBD2. J gave up 1 base and V 5 bases, and 4 bases lay outside the gene matches. The CDR3 has 14 residues. Germline CDR1 and CDR2: SGHTA and FQGNSA. This chain's CDR3 is CASSNSGVQETQYF. The CDR3 bases are TGTGCCAGCAGCAACAGCGGGGTCCAAGAGACCCAGTACTTC.

The J gene is TRBJ1-5, the V gene TRBV4-2; D is unclear. Trimming pared 4 bases from V and 1 base from J, leaving 14 bases between. This CDR3 is built from 16 residues. CDR1 and CDR2 (germline): LGHNA, YNFKEQ. CDR3 residues: CASSPRRVGSNQPQHF. In DNA form, the CDR3 reads TGTGCCAGCAGCCCCAGGAGGGTTGGGAGCAATCAGCCCCAGCATTTT.

This rearrangement joins TRBV12-3 or TRBV12-4 to TRBJ2-7; 7 bases are a match to TRBD2. The junction had 5 bases not matched to a gene; V was cut back by 3 bases and J by 6 bases. This CDR3 is 13 amino acids long. The CDR3 here is CASSLEGGSEQYF. For the CDR3, the DNA is TGTGCCAGCAGTTTGGAGGGAGGGAGCGAGCAGTACTTC.

The rearrangement joins TRBV11-2 to TRBJ2-1; D unclear. V was shortened by 0 bases and J by 6 bases, with 12 bases between the two germline ends. Germline V gives CDR1 SGHAT, CDR2 FQNNGV. The length of the CDR3 is 15 residues. Written as DNA, the CDR3 is TGTGCCAGCAGCTTAGATGGCGGTAGCTTCAATGAGCAGTTCTTC. The encoded protein is CASSLDGGSFNEQFF.

V is TRBV7-8 and J is TRBJ2-3; 13 bases map to TRBD2. Germline CDR1 is SGHVS and CDR2 is FQNEAQ. Trimming took 2 bases from V and 0 from J; bases not matched to a gene: 8. CDR3 size: 19 residues. Here the CDR3 DNA reads TGTGCCAGCAGCTTATCCGGGCTACTAGCGGGGGGGAGCACAGATACGCAGTATTTT. Its translation is CASSLSGLLAGGSTDTQYF.

This clone was seen once. This chain uses TRBV19 with TRBJ1-5; D remains unclear. The CDR3 is made up of 15 amino acids. V was pared by 3 bases and J by 0 bases, with 9 bases between. CDR1 and CDR2 (germline): LNHDA, SQIVND (reference sequence). CDR3 loop: CASSMSSDSNQPQHF. CDR3 bases: TGTGCCAGTAGTATGTCCAGCGATAGCAATCAGCCCCAGCATTTT.

The chain carries TRBV19 and TRBJ1-2; 8 nucleotides match TRBD1. The germline CDR1 and CDR2 sequences are LNHDA and SQIVND (reference sequence). The J segment lost 1 base and the V segment lost 3 bases, leaving 7 bases of the junction unmatched. The CDR3 covers 16 residues. CDR3 sequence: CASSIAHGQGNYGYTF. DNA of the CDR3: TGTGCCAGTAGTATTGCCCACGGACAGGGTAACTATGGCTACACCTTC.

The chain couples TRBV7-2 to TRBJ2-2; 7 bases align to TRBD1. The germline gives CDR1 SGHTA, CDR2 FQGNSA. Germline trimming cut 4 bases from V and 4 bases from J; bases unmatched to any gene: 9. This CDR3 region has 16 residues. The CDR3 sequence: CASSSYRNRGTGELFF. CDR3 in DNA: TGTGCCAGCAGCTCCTACAGAAACAGGGGCACCGGGGAGCTGTTTTTT. Variable domain in full (rest from reference TRBV7-2 and TRBJ2-2): GAGVSQSPSNKVTEKGKDVELRCDPISGHTALYWYRQSLGQGLEFLIYFQGNSAPDKSGLPSDRFSAERTGGSVSTLTIQRTQQEDSAVYLCASSSYRNRGTGELFFGEGSRLTVL.

This clone appeared a single time. This chain joins TRBV10-2 and TRBJ2-3; D may be TRBD1 (5 bases). Looked up from germline, CDR1 is WSHSY and CDR2 is SAAADI. Deletions cut 4 bases from V and 2 bases from J, with 7 bases between. This CDR3 is 13 amino acids long. CDR3 DNA: TGCGCCAGCAGTGGACAGTTCACAGATACGCAGTATTTT. Encoded protein: CASSGQFTDTQYF.

The rearrangement joins TRBV10-3 to TRBJ1-2; 9 bases fit TRBD1. This CDR3 comprises 15 residues. CDR1 ENHRY and CDR2 SYGVKD come from the germline V gene. V shed 0 bases, J shed 3 bases, and the junction held 2 bases outside the gene matches. The CDR3 DNA is TGTGCCATCAGTGAGTCTGGGGACAGGGACTATGGCTACACCTTC. It specifies CAISESGDRDYGYTF.

The gene calls are TRBV19 and TRBJ1-2; possibly TRBD1 for D (5 bases). CDR1 is LNHDA and CDR2 is SQIVND in the germline V gene (reference sequence). The CDR3 is 17 residues long. With 7 bases removed from V and 0 bases from J, the gap between germline ends came to 21 bases. CDR3 residues: CASTREGRGPTNYGYTF. In DNA, the CDR3 is TGTGCCAGTACCCGGGAAGGGAGGGGCCCAACTAACTATGGCTACACCTTC.

The chain has TRBV9 and TRBJ2-1; possibly TRBD2 for D (6 bases). V shed 4 bases and J shed 3 bases, with 17 bases lying between them. Germline loops: CDR1 SGDLS, CDR2 YYNGEE. The CDR3 runs to 16 residues. CDR3 in DNA: TGTGCCAGCAGCATTGGGGCTAGCGCGTACTACAATGAGCAGTTCTTC. This gives the protein CASSIGASAYYNEQFF. Based on the CDR3 plus reference TRBV9 and TRBJ2-1, the full variable domain is DSGVTQTPKHLITATGQRVTLRCSPRSGDLSVYWYQQSLDQGLQFLIQYYNGEERAKGNILERFSAQQFPDLHSELNLSSLELGDSALYFCASSIGASAYYNEQFFGPGTRLTVL.

V usage is TRBV5-1 and J usage is TRBJ2-3, with D tentatively TRBD1 (5 bases). V gave up 2 bases and J gave up 6 bases, with 10 bases separating them. Germline lookup yields CDR1 SGHRS and CDR2 YFSETQ. The CDR3 runs to 13 residues. CDR3 region: CASSFEGVDTQYF. The CDR3 coding sequence is TGCGCCAGCAGCTTCGAAGGGGTGGATACGCAGTATTTT.

This clone was detected many times. This chain joins TRBV11-2 and TRBJ2-7, with 9 bases fitting TRBD1. The ends lost 1 base at V and 7 bases at J; junction bases unmatched: 2. Germline-derived CDR1 and CDR2 are SGHAT and FQNNGV. This CDR3 is built from 13 residues. In nucleotides, the CDR3 is TGTGCCAGCAGCTTAGGACAGGGGGAGGAGCAGTACTTC. It encodes CASSLGQGEEQYF.

The CDR3 reads CASSATSGYNEQFF. For the CDR3, the DNA is TGTGCCAGCAGTGCAACTAGCGGCTACAATGAGCAGTTCTTC. The V and J genes are TRBV6-2 or TRBV6-3 and TRBJ2-1, with 8 bases aligning to TRBD2. The CDR3 length is 14 residues. Looked up from germline, CDR1 is MNHEY and CDR2 is SVGEGT. The V gene end was trimmed by 5 bases and the J gene end by 3 bases; junction bases not matched to a gene: 3.